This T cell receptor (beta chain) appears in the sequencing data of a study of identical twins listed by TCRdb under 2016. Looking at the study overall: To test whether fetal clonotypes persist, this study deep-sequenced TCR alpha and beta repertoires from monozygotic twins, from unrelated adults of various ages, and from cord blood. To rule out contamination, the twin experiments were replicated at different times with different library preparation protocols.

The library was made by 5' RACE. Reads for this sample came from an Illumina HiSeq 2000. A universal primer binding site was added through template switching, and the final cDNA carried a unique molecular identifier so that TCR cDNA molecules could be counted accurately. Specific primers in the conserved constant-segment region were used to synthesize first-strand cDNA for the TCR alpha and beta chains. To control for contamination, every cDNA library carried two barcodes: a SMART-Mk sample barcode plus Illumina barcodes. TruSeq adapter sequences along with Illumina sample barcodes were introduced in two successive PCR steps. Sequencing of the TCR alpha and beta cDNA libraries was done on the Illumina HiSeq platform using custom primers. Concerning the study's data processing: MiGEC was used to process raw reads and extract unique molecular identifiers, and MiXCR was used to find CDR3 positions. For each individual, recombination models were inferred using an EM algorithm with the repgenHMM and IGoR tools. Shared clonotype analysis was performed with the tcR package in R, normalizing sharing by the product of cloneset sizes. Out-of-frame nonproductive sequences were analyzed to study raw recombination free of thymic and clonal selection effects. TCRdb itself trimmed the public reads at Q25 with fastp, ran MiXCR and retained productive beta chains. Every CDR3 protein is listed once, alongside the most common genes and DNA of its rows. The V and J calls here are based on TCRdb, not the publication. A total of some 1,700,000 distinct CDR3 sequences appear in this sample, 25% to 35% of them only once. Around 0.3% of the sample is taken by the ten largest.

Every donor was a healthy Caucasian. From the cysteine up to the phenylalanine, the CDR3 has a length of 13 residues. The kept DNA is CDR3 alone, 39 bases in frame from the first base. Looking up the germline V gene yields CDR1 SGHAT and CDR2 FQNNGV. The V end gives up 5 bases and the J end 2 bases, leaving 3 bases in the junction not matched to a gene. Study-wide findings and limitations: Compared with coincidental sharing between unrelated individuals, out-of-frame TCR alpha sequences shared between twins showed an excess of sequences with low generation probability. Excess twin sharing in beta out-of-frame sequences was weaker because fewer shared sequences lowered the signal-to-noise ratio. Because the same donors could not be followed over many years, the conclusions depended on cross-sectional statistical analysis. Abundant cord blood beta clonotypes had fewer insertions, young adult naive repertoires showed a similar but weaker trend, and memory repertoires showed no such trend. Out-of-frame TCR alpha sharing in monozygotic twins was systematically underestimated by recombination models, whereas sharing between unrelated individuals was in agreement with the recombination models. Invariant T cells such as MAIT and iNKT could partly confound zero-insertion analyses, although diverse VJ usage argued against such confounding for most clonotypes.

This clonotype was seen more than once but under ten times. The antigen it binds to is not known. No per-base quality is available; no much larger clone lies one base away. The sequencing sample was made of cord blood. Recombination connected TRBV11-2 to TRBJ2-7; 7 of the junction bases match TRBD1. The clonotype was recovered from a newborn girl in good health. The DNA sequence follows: TGTGCCAGCAGCATGGGACAGCCCTACGAGCAGTACTTC. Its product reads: CASSMGQPYEQYF.